Listed here are 8 T cell receptor beta chains from one sample, sequenced in a study of OX40 agonist ivuxolimab in advanced cancers. Method: immunoSEQ multiplex PCR; TCRdb's copy keeps in-frame clones and lacks some. The sample lists nearly 80,000 clones, approximately 94% occurring once. The material sequenced was CD4+ or CD8+ T cells sorted from blood, taken in a trial of the OX40 agonist ivuxolimab. The receptors stem from an adult with an advanced solid tumor such as melanoma, head and neck, liver or kidney cancer.

This rearrangement joins TRBV27 to TRBJ2-3; D is ambiguous. This CDR3 region has 14 residues. Germline V gene data show CDR1 as MNHEY and CDR2 as SMNVEV (reference sequence). Trimming shortened V by 6 bases and J by 1 base, and 11 bases separated the two germline ends. This CDR3 reads CASSLFGGTDTQYF. In nucleotides, the CDR3 is TGTGCCAGCAGCCTCTTCGGCGGCACAGATACGCAGTATTTT.

V is TRBV7-8 and J is TRBJ2-7; tentatively, D is TRBD1 (5 bases). The V and J ends lost 4 bases and 1 base respectively, with 11 bases between them. The CDR3 length is 14 residues. Germline CDR1 is SGHVS and CDR2 is FQNEAQ. In DNA form, the CDR3 reads TGTGCCAGCAGCTACCGACAGTCTTCCTACGAGCAGTACTTC. This translates into CASSYRQSSYEQYF.

A single count supports this clone. V and J are TRBV7-8 and TRBJ2-1; D might be TRBD2 (5 bases). The CDR3 is 13 amino acids. Germline V gene lookup returns CDR1 SGHVS and CDR2 FQNEAQ. V was shortened by 3 bases and J by 5 bases, with 8 bases between the two germline ends. As DNA, the CDR3 is TGTGCCAGCAGCTTCGGAGGAAACAATGAGCAGTTCTTC. Amino acid sequence: CASSFGGNNEQFF. Using reference TRBV7-8 and TRBJ2-1 for the parts outside the CDR3, the full variable domain is GAGVSQSPRYKVAKRGQDVALRCDPISGHVSLFWYQQALGQGPEFLTYFQNEAQLDKSGLPSDRFFAERPEGSVSTLKIQRTQQEDSAVYLCASSFGGNNEQFFGPGTRLTVL.

The chain recombines TRBV21-1 with TRBJ2-1; no check of the table's D call, TRBD2, against the DNA was made. TRBV21-1 is a pseudogene locus. The length of the CDR3 is 15 residues. The CDR3 reads CASSKDRGGYNEQFF. The DNA for the CDR3 is TGTGCCAGCAGCAAAGATCGCGGGGGTTACAATGAGCAGTTCTTC.

The J gene is TRBJ2-7, the V gene TRBV7-9; D not resolved. The CDR3 has 16 amino acids. CDR1 is SEHNR and CDR2 is FQNEAQ in the germline V gene (reference sequence). V was shortened by 5 bases and J by 2 bases, with 19 bases between the two germline ends. The CDR3, as DNA: TGTGCCAGCAGCGCCCCGGTCAGTCGGGCCCCCTACGAGCAGTACTTC. Protein: CASSAPVSRAPYEQYF. Variable domain in full (rest from reference TRBV7-9 and TRBJ2-7): DTGVSQNPRHKITKRGQNVTFRCDPISEHNRLYWYRQTLGQGPEFLTYFQNEAQLEKSRLLSDRFSAERPKGSFSTLEIQRTEQGDSAMYLCASSAPVSRAPYEQYFGPGTRLTVT.

The chain is built from TRBV4-3 and TRBJ2-4; D may correspond to TRBD1 or TRBD2 (5 bases each). The ends were cut back, 0 bases at V and 4 bases at J, with 25 bases in the middle. The CDR3 consists of 20 residues. CDR1 and CDR2 from the germline V gene are LGHNA and YSLEER. The CDR3 DNA sequence: TGCGCCAGCAGCCAAGATGTAGGAAGGGGACCCCTACCTTCAAAAAACATTCAGTACTTC. As protein: CASSQDVGRGPLPSKNIQYF.

V gene TRBV28 combines with J gene TRBJ2-1, with a possible D match to TRBD2 (6 bases). Trimming cost V 4 bases and J 4 bases, with 17 bases left between them. Germline lookup yields CDR1 MDHEN and CDR2 SYDVKM. CDR3 length: 16 amino acids. This CDR3 is CASSSSSVDFYNEQFF. The CDR3 DNA reads as TGTGCCAGCAGTTCATCTAGCGTCGATTTTTACAATGAGCAGTTCTTC. Drawing the rest from reference TRBV28 and TRBJ2-1, the complete variable domain is DVKVTQSSRYLVKRTGEKVFLECVQDMDHENMFWYRQDPGLGLRLIYFSYDVKMKEKGDIPEGYSVSREKKERFSLILESASTNQTSMYLCASSSSSVDFYNEQFFGPGTRLTVL.

This clone has just one count. In DNA, the CDR3 is TGCGCCAGCAGCCCATACGGGGGGTTGTATGCTTTCTTT. Its protein product is CASSPYGGLYAFF. The chain links TRBV5-1 to TRBJ1-1, with TRBD1 as a possible D gene (5 bases). Trimming took off 4 bases at V and 11 bases at J, with 18 bases between the two ends. In germline, CDR1 is SGHRS, CDR2 YFSETQ. The CDR3 loop spans 13 amino acids.